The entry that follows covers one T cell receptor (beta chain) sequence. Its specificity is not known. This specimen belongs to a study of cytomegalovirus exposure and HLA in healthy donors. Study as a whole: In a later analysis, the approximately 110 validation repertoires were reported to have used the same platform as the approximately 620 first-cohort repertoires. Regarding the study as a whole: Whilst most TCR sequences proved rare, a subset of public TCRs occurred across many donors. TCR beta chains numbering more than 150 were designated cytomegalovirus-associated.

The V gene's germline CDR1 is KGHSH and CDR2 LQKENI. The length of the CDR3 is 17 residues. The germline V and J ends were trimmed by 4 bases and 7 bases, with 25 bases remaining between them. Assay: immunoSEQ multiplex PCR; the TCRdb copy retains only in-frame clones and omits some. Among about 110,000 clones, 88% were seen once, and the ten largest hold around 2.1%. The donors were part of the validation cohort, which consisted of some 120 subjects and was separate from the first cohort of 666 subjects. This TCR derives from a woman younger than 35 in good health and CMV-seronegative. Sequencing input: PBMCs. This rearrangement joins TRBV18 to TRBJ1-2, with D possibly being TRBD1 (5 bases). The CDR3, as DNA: TGTGCCAGCTCACATCGGTCTACCCAGGGTAGTTGGAGTGGCTACACCTTC. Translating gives CASSHRSTQGSWSGYTF.